The 31 T cell receptor beta chains below all came from one sample that was sequenced in a study of T cell repertoires in cytomegalovirus infection. TCRdb re-called the reads with MiXCR, one entry per CDR3 protein. The profile covers 550,000 to 850,000 distinct CDR3 sequences, with 30% to 35% appearing a single time and approximately 18% taken by the ten largest. These receptors lack a known antigen. The specimen comprised cultured PBMCs, sampled from culture after CMV antigen stimulation. The receptors were gathered from a human donor in good health (CMV status not recorded). Some clones in this sample may be carry-over from other donors' samples.

The chain is built from TRBV15 and TRBJ2-1; TRBD1 agrees at 7 bases. This CDR3 region has 15 residues. The germline gives CDR1 LNHNV, CDR2 YYDKDF (reference sequence). Trimming cost V 1 base and J 7 bases; bases outside gene matches: 7. The CDR3 loop is CATSRVRQGRNEQFF. The CDR3 nucleotides read TGTGCCACCAGCAGAGTGAGACAGGGACGGAATGAGCAGTTCTTC.

The chain has TRBV4-1 and TRBJ2-4; a possible D gene is TRBD1 (6 bases). Between the trimmed V and J ends, which lost 1 base and 0 bases, there was a span of 16 bases. From germline, CDR1 is MGHRA and CDR2 YSYEKL. There are 18 residues in the CDR3. CDR3: CASSQAGGQIIAKNIQYF. The CDR3 DNA reads as TGCGCCAGCAGCCAAGCGGGTGGACAGATTATAGCCAAAAACATTCAGTACTTC.

The DNA of the CDR3 is TGTGCCAGCAGGGCCTCAGCGGGAGGGTACGAGCAGTACTTC. Encoded protein: CASRASAGGYEQYF. The V and J genes are TRBV6-5 and TRBJ2-7; 10 nucleotides align to TRBD2. The germline V gene encodes CDR1 MNHEY and CDR2 SVGAGI. Trimming cost V 6 bases and J 4 bases; bases outside gene matches: 6. The CDR3 is 14 amino acids.

This sequence joins TRBV20-1 and TRBJ1-5, with D unclear. This CDR3 is built from 15 residues. Trimming left V 0 bases short and J 0 bases short, with 9 bases between. Germline V gene lookup returns CDR1 DFQATT and CDR2 SNEGSKA (reference sequence). CDR3 protein: CSAREARDSNQPQHF. CDR3 coding DNA: TGCAGTGCTAGAGAAGCCCGAGATAGCAATCAGCCCCAGCATTTT.

The chain links TRBV27 to TRBJ2-3; no clear D gene. Trimming cost V 8 bases and J 10 bases, with 19 bases left between them. The CDR3 is made up of 13 amino acids. Germline V lookup: CDR1 MNHEY, CDR2 SMNVEV (reference sequence). The CDR3 sequence is CASFMNPSGPQYF. CDR3 coding DNA: TGTGCCAGCTTTATGAACCCGTCCGGGCCGCAGTATTTT.

This clonotype has just one count. The chain has TRBV2 and TRBJ2-7, with 7 bases that match TRBD1. After removal of 6 bases from V and 5 bases from J, the junction contained 16 bases not matched to a gene. This CDR3 region has 16 residues. Germline-derived CDR1 and CDR2 are SNHLY and FYNNEI. CDR3 sequence: CASSEPPGQEMDEQYF. The CDR3 DNA follows: TGTGCCAGCAGCGAACCGCCCGGACAGGAAATGGACGAGCAGTACTTC. Complete variable domain (other parts from reference TRBV2 and TRBJ2-7): EPEVTQTPSHQVTQMGQEVILRCVPISNHLYFYWYRQILGQKVEFLVSFYNNEISEKSEIFDDQFSVERPDGSNFTLKIRSTKLEDSAMYFCASSEPPGQEMDEQYFGPGTRLTVT.

The J gene is TRBJ2-2, the V gene TRBV6-5; D unclear. V lost 1 base, J lost 1 base, and 13 bases lay in between. CDR3 length: 17 residues. CDR1 is MNHEY, CDR2 SVGAGI, per germline. CDR3 in DNA: TGTGCCAGCAGTTACTTTCCACCCCCGATGAACACCGGGGAGCTGTTTTTT. Protein: CASSYFPPPMNTGELFF.

V is TRBV7-6 and J is TRBJ2-1; TRBD2 matches 8 bases. Germline lookup yields CDR1 SGHVS and CDR2 FNYEAQ. The CDR3 runs 13 residues. V shed 5 bases and J 10 bases; nucleotides not matched to a gene: 7. Here the CDR3 DNA reads TGTGCCAGCAGCCCCGGGAGGGTCTGGGAGCAGTTCTTC. This sequence encodes CASSPGRVWEQFF.

This chain connects TRBV7-8 to TRBJ2-7; no clear D gene. V shed 3 bases and J shed 1 base, with 10 bases lying between them. Germline values: CDR1 SGHVS, CDR2 FQNEAQ. The CDR3 has 14 residues. The CDR3 here is CASSLFRISYEQYF. In DNA form, the CDR3 reads TGTGCCAGCAGCTTGTTTAGGATATCCTACGAGCAGTACTTC.

V usage is TRBV12-3 or TRBV12-4 and J usage is TRBJ1-5; 9 bases match TRBD1. Germline trimming cut 6 bases from V and 3 bases from J; bases unmatched to any gene: 6. The CDR3 extends over 15 amino acids. The CDR3 DNA reads as TGTGCCAGCAGCCGCGGGACAGGGCACAATCAGCCCCAGCATTTT. Translated, it gives CASSRGTGHNQPQHF.

In DNA form, the CDR3 reads TGTGCCAGTAGTATTCTCGGGGCCTACGAGCAGTACTTC. Translating it yields CASSILGAYEQYF. This chain connects TRBV19 to TRBJ2-7; TRBD2 might be the D (5 bases). The V and J ends lost 3 bases and 2 bases respectively, with 8 bases between them. There are 13 residues in the CDR3. CDR1 LNHDA and CDR2 SQIVND come from the germline V gene (reference sequence).

For the CDR3, the DNA is TGTGCCAGCAGCTTAGTTCAGGACTACACCAGAGAGACCCAGTACTTC. This translates into CASSLVQDYTRETQYF. V is TRBV11-2 and J is TRBJ2-5; D may be TRBD2 (6 bases). Trimming took 1 base from V and 4 from J, leaving 16 bases between them. Germline CDR1 is SGHAT and CDR2 is FQNNGV. The CDR3 is 16 residues long.

The rearrangement uses TRBV2 and TRBJ1-1; no reliable D call. Trimming cost V 4 bases and J 0 bases, with 9 bases left between them. This CDR3 is 14 amino acids long. Germline values: CDR1 SNHLY, CDR2 FYNNEI. The CDR3 region is CASSVGALNTEAFF. The CDR3 DNA reads as TGTGCCAGCAGTGTGGGCGCCTTGAACACTGAAGCTTTCTTT. The whole variable domain, remainder taken from reference TRBV2 and TRBJ1-1, is EPEVTQTPSHQVTQMGQEVILRCVPISNHLYFYWYRQILGQKVEFLVSFYNNEISEKSEIFDDQFSVERPDGSNFTLKIRSTKLEDSAMYFCASSVGALNTEAFFGQGTRLTVV.

This clonotype was seen more than once but under ten times. J is TRBJ1-1 and V is TRBV12-3 or TRBV12-4; unclear D gene. The CDR3 has 15 residues. V was pared by 5 bases and J by 0 bases, with 13 bases between. CDR3 region: CASSLPGRMNTEAFF. The CDR3 DNA sequence: TGTGCCAGCAGTCTGCCGGGGAGAATGAACACTGAAGCTTTCTTT.

This clonotype was seen repeatedly, ten times or more. V usage is TRBV7-2 and J usage is TRBJ2-7; 8 nucleotides align to TRBD1. CDR1 SGHTA and CDR2 FQGNSA come from the germline V gene. With V trimmed by 5 bases and J by 5 bases, 5 bases remained unmatched. This CDR3 comprises 13 residues. In nucleotides, the CDR3 is TGTGCCAGCAGCCGCGGACAGGGCCACGAGCAGTACTTC. Translation gives CASSRGQGHEQYF.

J is TRBJ2-1 and V is TRBV29-1, with D possibly TRBD1 on 5 matching bases. The V gene's germline CDR1 is SQVTM and CDR2 ANQGSEA. This CDR3 is 11 amino acids long. The CDR3 loop is CSAQGFYEQFF. The DNA for the CDR3 is TGCAGTGCCCAGGGTTTTTATGAGCAGTTCTTC.

This clonotype was seen a few times. V and J are TRBV7-6 and TRBJ2-6; D possibly corresponds to TRBD1 (5 bases). V lost 0 bases to trimming and J lost 0 bases, with 24 bases between them. CDR3 size: 22 residues. CDR1 and CDR2 from the germline V gene are SGHVS and FNYEAQ. The CDR3 nucleotides read TGTGCCAGCAGCTTAGCGTGGGGCACCCCAGGGAAAAATCCCTCTGGGGCCAACGTCCTGACTTTC. Its protein is CASSLAWGTPGKNPSGANVLTF.

This clonotype was seen ten or more times. The chain carries TRBV7-2 and TRBJ2-6; D remains unclear. The V end was cut by 2 bases, the J end by 0 bases, with 5 bases between. Germline CDR1 is SGHTA and CDR2 is FQGNSA. CDR3 length: 15 residues. The DNA for the CDR3 is TGTGCCAGCAGCTTAAAGGTCTCTGGGGCCAACGTCCTGACTTTC. Translation: CASSLKVSGANVLTF.

This sequence joins TRBV12-3 or TRBV12-4 and TRBJ1-2, with 7 bases fitting TRBD1. This CDR3 comprises 14 residues. V shed 1 base, J shed 8 bases, and the junction held 7 bases outside the gene matches. CDR3 residues: CASSLGQGRSGYTF. In nucleotides, the CDR3 is TGTGCCAGCAGTTTAGGACAGGGCCGGTCCGGCTACACCTTC.

The chain employs TRBV6-5 and TRBJ2-1, with 8 bases aligning to TRBD2. Germline CDR1 is MNHEY and CDR2 is SVGAGI. V lost 0 bases and J lost 2; bases outside the gene matches: 9. This CDR3 contains 18 residues. CDR3 residues: CASSYSKSGRGAYNEQFF. The CDR3 nucleotides are TGTGCCAGCAGTTACTCGAAGAGTGGGCGGGGGGCCTACAATGAGCAGTTCTTC.

The chain combines TRBV7-8 with TRBJ2-3; 7 nucleotides agree with TRBD1. The CDR3 spans 14 residues. After removal of 5 bases from V and 6 bases from J, the junction contained 8 bases not matched to a gene. CDR1 is SGHVS, CDR2 FQNEAQ, per germline. CDR3 sequence reads: CASSPKTGMDTQYF. The CDR3 DNA is TGTGCCAGCAGCCCTAAGACAGGGATGGATACGCAGTATTTT.

In regard to this clonotype: A much bigger clone sits one base away, suggesting this may be a read error. V gene TRBV7-2 combines with J gene TRBJ2-7, with 10 nucleotides matching TRBD1. Per the germline V gene, CDR1 is SGHTA and CDR2 is FQGNSA. V was clipped by 5 bases and J by 2 bases; unmatched bases: 9. This CDR3 is 16 amino acids long. CDR3 nucleotides: TGTACCAGCAGCGTTCACGGGACAGGGGTTACCTACGAGCAGTACTTC. This translates into CTSSVHGTGVTYEQYF. Filled out from reference TRBV7-2 and TRBJ2-7, the complete variable domain reads GAGVSQSPSNKVTEKGKDVELRCDPISGHTALYWYRQSLGQGLEFLIYFQGNSAPDKSGLPSDRFSAERTGGSVSTLTIQRTQQEDSAVYLCTSSVHGTGVTYEQYFGPGTRLTVT.

This clonotype came up many times. The chain joins TRBV7-6 to TRBJ2-5, with D unresolved. This CDR3 spans 15 amino acids. Trimming pared 1 base from V and 2 bases from J, leaving 11 bases between. Germline CDR1 is SGHVS and CDR2 is FNYEAQ. CDR3 residues: CASSLVGRRQETQYF. The CDR3 bases are TGTGCCAGCAGCTTAGTAGGGCGGAGACAAGAGACCCAGTACTTC. Looking up the rest from reference TRBV7-6 and TRBJ2-5 gives the full variable domain: GAGVSQSPRYKVTKRGQDVALRCDPISGHVSLYWYRQALGQGPEFLTYFNYEAQQDKSGLPNDRFSAERPEGSISTLTIQRTEQRDSAMYRCASSLVGRRQETQYFGPGTRLLVL.

This clonotype came up a few times. This rearrangement joins TRBV10-3 to TRBJ2-3; D is undetermined. This CDR3 spans 15 amino acids. Germline V lookup: CDR1 ENHRY, CDR2 SYGVKD. Trimming pared 5 bases from V and 0 bases from J, leaving 12 bases between. In DNA form, the CDR3 reads TGTGCCATCAGTCGAGCCGGATACAGCACAGATACGCAGTATTTT. This codes for CAISRAGYSTDTQYF.

The rearrangement uses TRBV3-1 and TRBJ2-7; D is unresolved. Trimming cost V 3 bases and J 7 bases, with 7 bases left between them. From germline, CDR1 is LGHDT and CDR2 YNNKEL (reference sequence). The length of the CDR3 is 11 residues. The CDR3 protein is CASSHRWEQYF. The CDR3, as DNA: TGTGCCAGCAGCCACCGTTGGGAGCAGTACTTC.

This clonotype was counted only a few times. The chain has TRBV6-5 and TRBJ1-4, with a tentative D call TRBD1 (5 bases). There are 14 residues in the CDR3. V shed 4 bases and J shed 8 bases, with 14 bases lying between them. CDR1 is MNHEY, CDR2 SVGAGI, per germline. The CDR3 DNA is TGTGCCAGCAGTTGGGGCCCAGAAAGCGAAAAACTGTTTTTT. Translating it yields CASSWGPESEKLFF.

V usage is TRBV20-1 and J usage is TRBJ1-2; tentative D call: TRBD1 (5 bases). The CDR3 loop spans 11 amino acids. The germline gives CDR1 DFQATT, CDR2 SNEGSKA (reference sequence). CDR3 DNA: TGCAGCCTCCGGGACGGCTATGGCTACACCTTC. Residues: CSLRDGYGYTF.

Only a few counts were recorded for this clonotype. J is TRBJ1-1 and V is TRBV6-2 or TRBV6-3, with 9 bases that match TRBD1. This CDR3 comprises 13 residues. The junction had 2 bases not matched to a gene; V was cut back by 8 bases and J by 1 base. Germline V gene lookup returns CDR1 MNHEY and CDR2 SVGEGT. Here the CDR3 DNA reads TGTGCCAGCTGGACAGGGGAGAACACTGAAGCTTTCTTT. Translation: CASWTGENTEAFF.

Worth noting for this clonotype: A much larger clone sits a single nucleotide away, making a read error possible. The rearrangement joins TRBV5-5 to TRBJ2-5, with D possibly TRBD2 on 6 matching bases. V shed 3 bases and J shed 4 bases, with 10 bases lying between them. Per germline, CDR1 SGHKS and CDR2 YYEKEE (reference sequence). The CDR3 length is 13 residues. CDR3 sequence: CASSWWGVETQYF. In DNA form, the CDR3 reads TGTGCCAGCAGCTGGTGGGGGGTAGAGACCCAGTACTTC. The variable domain in full, with the rest retrieved from reference TRBV5-5 and TRBJ2-5, is DAGVTQSPTHLIKTRGQQVTLRCSPISGHKSVSWYQQVLGQGPQFIFQYYEKEERGRGNFPDRFSARQFPNYSSELNVNALLLGDSALYLCASSWWGVETQYFGPGTRLLVL.

This clonotype was seen only a few times. This rearrangement joins TRBV7-8 to TRBJ2-5, with 7 bases lining up with TRBD2. The V and J ends lost 5 bases and 3 bases, in that order; junction bases with no gene match: 18. The CDR3 is 18 residues long. Germline CDR1 SGHVS, CDR2 FQNEAQ. CDR3 coding DNA: TGTGCCAGCAGCCCAATCCGTCTTGTTGCGGGGGTGAAAGAGACCCAGTACTTC. It specifies CASSPIRLVAGVKETQYF.

The gene calls are TRBV7-2 and TRBJ1-1; 11 bases fit TRBD1. Germline trimming cut 3 bases from V and 7 bases from J; bases unmatched to any gene: 10. The CDR3 extends over 16 amino acids. Germline-derived CDR1 and CDR2 are SGHTA and FQGNSA. The CDR3 sequence: CASSFPRTGGLVEAFF. CDR3 coding DNA: TGTGCCAGCAGCTTCCCGCGGACAGGGGGCTTGGTTGAAGCTTTCTTT. Full variable domain (outside the CDR3, taken from reference TRBV7-2 and TRBJ1-1): GAGVSQSPSNKVTEKGKDVELRCDPISGHTALYWYRQSLGQGLEFLIYFQGNSAPDKSGLPSDRFSAERTGGSVSTLTIQRTQQEDSAVYLCASSFPRTGGLVEAFFGQGTRLTVV.